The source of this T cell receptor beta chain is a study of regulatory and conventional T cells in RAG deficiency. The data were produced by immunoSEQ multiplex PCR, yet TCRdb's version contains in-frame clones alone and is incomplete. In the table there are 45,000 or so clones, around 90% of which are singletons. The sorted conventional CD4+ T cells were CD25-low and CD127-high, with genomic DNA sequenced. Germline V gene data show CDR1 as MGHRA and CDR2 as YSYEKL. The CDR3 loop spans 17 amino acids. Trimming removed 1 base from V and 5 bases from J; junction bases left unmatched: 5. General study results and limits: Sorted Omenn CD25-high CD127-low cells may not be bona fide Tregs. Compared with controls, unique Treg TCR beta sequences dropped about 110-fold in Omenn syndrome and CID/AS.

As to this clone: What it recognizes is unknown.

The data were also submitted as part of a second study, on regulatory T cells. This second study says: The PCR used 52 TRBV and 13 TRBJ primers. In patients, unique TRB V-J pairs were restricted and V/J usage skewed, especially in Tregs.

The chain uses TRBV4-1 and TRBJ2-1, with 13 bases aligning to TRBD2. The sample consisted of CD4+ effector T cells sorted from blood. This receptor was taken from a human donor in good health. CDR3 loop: CASSQGEGLAGNNEQFF. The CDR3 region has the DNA TGCGCCAGCAGCCAAGGGGAGGGACTAGCGGGGAACAATGAGCAGTTCTTC.